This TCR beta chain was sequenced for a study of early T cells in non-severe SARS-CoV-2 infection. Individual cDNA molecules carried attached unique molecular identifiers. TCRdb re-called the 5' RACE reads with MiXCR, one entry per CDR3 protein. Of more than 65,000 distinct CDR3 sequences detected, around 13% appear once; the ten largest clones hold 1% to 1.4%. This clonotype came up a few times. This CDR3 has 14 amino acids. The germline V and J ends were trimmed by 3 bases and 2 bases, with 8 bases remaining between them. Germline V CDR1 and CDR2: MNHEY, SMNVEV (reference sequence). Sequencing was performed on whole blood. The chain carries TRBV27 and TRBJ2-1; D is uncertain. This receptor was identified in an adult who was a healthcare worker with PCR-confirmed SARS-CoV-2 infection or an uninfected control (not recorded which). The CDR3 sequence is CASSFSETYNEQFF. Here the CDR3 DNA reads TGTGCCAGCAGTTTTAGTGAGACCTACAATGAGCAGTTCTTC.